Given below is one TCR beta chain in context. Its antigen is still unknown. Base qualities are missing; no much larger clone stands one base away. This sample is part of a study of blood T cell repertoires in COVID-19 (dated by TCRdb to 2020 to 2021). Regarding the study in general: Collaborator samples came from the United States, Italy and Spain and covered acute and convalescent phases of COVID-19. The prospective study material was composed of cDNA or gDNA derived from T cells, B-cell-depleted T cells, or PBMCs. The dataset comprised deeply sampled blood TCRbeta repertoires from subjects exposed to, actively infected with, or recovered from COVID-19. The repertoires were released in a freely available public database intended as a resource for research on the immune response to SARS-CoV-2. Samples came from the ongoing ImmuneRACE study (first 160 participants) plus 1,254 subjects from 6 global collaborators. The sample metadata nearly always contained a de-identified subject ID, COVID-19 status, age in years and sex. Where HLA class I and class II types were available, the types were taken from metadata supplied by the sample provider, not from assay-based typing.

The investigation overall reported the following: The amount of clinical and demographic metadata varied by source and participant and was provided uncurated.

The germline V end is reduced by 3 bases and the J end by 2 bases; junction bases left unmatched: 4. The germline V gene (reference sequence) sets CDR1 to MNHEY and CDR2 to SMNVEV. The CDR3 starts with the cysteine, ends with the phenylalanine, and has 15 residues. Kept here is only the CDR3 DNA, which spans 45 bases and is read in frame from base 1. At one collaborating source in Seattle, patients were enrolled during active infection and were followed longitudinally through the course of disease. The collaborating institutions used their own protocols to collect whole blood in K2EDTA tubes. For TCRbeta analysis, collaborators shipped samples in one of three forms: frozen whole blood, isolated PBMCs, or DNA extracted from either of those sample types. TCRbeta CDR3 regions were amplified from genomic DNA by means of the immunoSEQ Assay, a bias-controlled multiplex PCR. In the authors' own workflow: Nucleated cell counts per sample were estimated from amplification of reference gene primers within the assay. To quantify the absolute abundance of each unique TCRbeta CDR3 rearrangement, sequence reads were collapsed and filtered. For each sample, productive Simpson clonality was calculated as the square root of Simpson's diversity index over productive rearrangements. TCRdb re-hosts the immuneACCESS table, in-frame sequences only. Its copies lack some clones; in the studies checked, an unresolved V gene accounts for under half of them, and the cause for the rest is not known. That table is the source of V, J and clone size, and D and trimming were worked out from the DNA. In this sample the table shows approximately 330,000 clones, roughly 89% of which occur a single time. The ten largest clonotypes hold roughly 8.9% of the sample.

Sequencing used peripheral blood. Rearrangement joined TRBV27 to TRBJ1-3; 7 of the junction bases match TRBD1. The TCR was taken from a man aged 25 to 40 with COVID-19, enrolled during active disease. The sequenced DNA is TGTGCCAGCAGTTTTCGTGGACAGGCTGGAAACACCATATATTTT. Its amino acids are CASSFRGQAGNTIYF.